Following are 21 T cell receptor beta chains from one sample sequenced in a study of T cell responses to AZD1222 COVID-19 vaccine. The method was immunoSEQ multiplex PCR; TCRdb's version includes in-frame clones alone and lacks a portion of them. The repertoire holds 95,000 to 150,000 clones, with roughly 93% as singletons. The material was peripheral blood, obtained on day 0 of AZD1222 vaccination. Receptor source: an adult in good health.

The V gene is TRBV4-3, the J gene TRBJ2-2; D tentatively reads TRBD1 or TRBD2 (6 bases each). Germline CDR1 reads LGHNA; CDR2 reads YSLEER. The CDR3 is made up of 17 amino acids. Trimming stripped 1 base from V and 6 bases from J, with 18 bases between. As DNA, the CDR3 is TGCGCCAGCAGCCAAGGTCTTGGGCCGGAGGGGGCCGGGGAGCTGTTTTTT. Translation gives CASSQGLGPEGAGELFF.

This chain uses TRBV30 with TRBJ1-1; D is uncertain. The germline V and J ends were trimmed by 0 bases and 1 base, with 6 bases remaining between them. Germline V gene data show CDR1 as GTSNPN and CDR2 as SVGIG (reference sequence). The CDR3 length is 13 residues. The CDR3 spells CAWSVHRNTEAFF. CDR3 nucleotide sequence: TGTGCCTGGAGTGTACATCGGAACACTGAAGCTTTCTTT.

The rearrangement links TRBV2 to TRBJ1-5, with no clear D. Germline V gene sequence: CDR1 SNHLY, CDR2 FYNNEI. The ends were cut back, 0 bases at V and 1 base at J, with 4 bases in the middle. The CDR3 totals 14 residues. The CDR3 bases are TGTGCCAGCAGTGAAGCCGGGAGCAATCAGCCCCAGCATTTT. It translates to CASSEAGSNQPQHF. The whole variable domain, remainder taken from reference TRBV2 and TRBJ1-5, is EPEVTQTPSHQVTQMGQEVILRCVPISNHLYFYWYRQILGQKVEFLVSFYNNEISEKSEIFDDQFSVERPDGSNFTLKIRSTKLEDSAMYFCASSEAGSNQPQHFGDGTRLSIL.

This sequence joins TRBV5-1 and TRBJ2-2; 8 nucleotides match TRBD2. The CDR3 covers 15 residues. Per germline, CDR1 SGHRS and CDR2 YFSETQ. V lost 4 bases to trimming and J lost 0 bases; unmatched junction nucleotides: 2. CDR3 region: CASSPGGTNTGELFF. Written as DNA, the CDR3 is TGCGCCAGCAGCCCGGGGGGGACGAACACCGGGGAGCTGTTTTTT. Combining the CDR3 with reference TRBV5-1 and TRBJ2-2 gives the whole variable domain KAGVTQTPRYLIKTRGQQVTLSCSPISGHRSVSWYQQTPGQGLQFLFEYFSETQRNKGNFPGRFSGRQFSNSRSEMNVSTLELGDSALYLCASSPGGTNTGELFFGEGSRLTVL.

This clone has a single count. This chain connects TRBV5-6 to TRBJ1-4; 7 nucleotides align to TRBD1. The V and J ends lost 5 bases and 4 bases, in that order; junction bases with no gene match: 8. CDR1 is SGHDT, CDR2 YYEEEE, per germline. This CDR3 has 15 amino acids. CDR3 amino acids: CASRRQGAGNEKLFF. The CDR3 DNA follows: TGTGCCAGCAGACGACAGGGCGCGGGTAATGAAAAACTGTTTTTT.

The rearrangement joins TRBV5-4 to TRBJ2-5; 14 positions agree with TRBD2. Germline V gene data show CDR1 as SGHNT and CDR2 as YYREEE (reference sequence). V was pared by 4 bases and J by 1 base, with 3 bases of the junction left unmatched. The CDR3 has 16 residues. The DNA of the CDR3 is TGTGCCAGCAGCCCTGGGACTAGCGGGGGCCAAGAGACCCAGTACTTC. This codes for CASSPGTSGGQETQYF.

This chain joins TRBV12-3 or TRBV12-4 and TRBJ1-1, with D perhaps matching TRBD1 (5 bases). This CDR3 has 12 residues. V was cut by 6 bases and J by 4 bases, with 9 bases left in between. The CDR3 coding sequence is TGTGCCAGCAGGTTGGGGGGCACTGAAGCTTTCTTT. Translating it yields CASRLGGTEAFF.

The rearrangement uses TRBV19 and TRBJ1-3; 8 bases map to TRBD1. CDR3 length: 15 residues. Germline V lookup: CDR1 LNHDA, CDR2 SQIVND (reference sequence). The ends lost 8 bases at V and 0 bases at J; junction bases unmatched: 6. The CDR3, as DNA: TGTGCCAGTCGGGACAGGCCAAGCTCTGGAAACACCATATATTTT. Translating it yields CASRDRPSSGNTIYF.

The chain links TRBV29-1 to TRBJ2-3; D perhaps matches TRBD1 (7 bases). The CDR3 is 18 amino acids. Germline CDR1 reads SQVTM; CDR2 reads ANQGSEA. The V and J ends lost 5 bases and 0 bases respectively, with 24 bases between them. The CDR3 DNA reads TGCAGCGTTTCCCATTTCGCCCTGACAGGGACTAGCACAGATACGCAGTATTTT. It translates to CSVSHFALTGTSTDTQYF.

This chain links TRBV7-2 with TRBJ1-2; 9 nucleotides line up with TRBD1. This CDR3 contains 15 residues. Trimming removed 5 bases from V and 4 bases from J; junction bases left unmatched: 8. From germline, CDR1 is SGHTA and CDR2 FQGNSA. Here the CDR3 reads CASSPGTGGAYGYTF. The CDR3, as DNA: TGTGCCAGCAGCCCTGGAACAGGGGGCGCCTATGGCTACACCTTC.

The J gene is TRBJ2-1, the V gene TRBV30; 8 nucleotides agree with TRBD1. Trimming cost V 2 bases and J 12 bases; bases outside gene matches: 6. The CDR3 loop spans 12 amino acids. CDR1 is GTSNPN and CDR2 is SVGIG in the germline V gene (reference sequence). CDR3 sequence: CAWSRTGSGQFF. As DNA, the CDR3 is TGTGCCTGGAGTAGGACAGGGTCCGGGCAGTTCTTC.

The chain carries TRBV6-5 and TRBJ1-5, with D unclear. Trimming cost V 6 bases and J 2 bases, with 8 bases left between them. CDR3 size: 13 residues. Germline CDR1 and CDR2: MNHEY and SVGAGI. The CDR3 coding sequence is TGTGCCAGCAGCCCCGGTGGCAATCAGCCCCAGCATTTT. Its protein is CASSPGGNQPQHF.

V and J are TRBV3-1 (or the pseudogene TRBV3-2) and TRBJ1-5, with TRBD1 matching 7 bases. Germline loops: CDR1 LGHDT, CDR2 YNNKEL (reference sequence). The CDR3 totals 13 residues. V was pared by 6 bases and J by 2 bases, with 1 base of the junction left unmatched. In nucleotides, the CDR3 is TGTGCCAGCAGTGGACAGGGCAATCAGCCCCAGCATTTT. It specifies CASSGQGNQPQHF.

The CDR3 region has the DNA TGTGCCAGCAGTTACTCGTTGAACACTGAAGCTTTCTTT. Its protein is CASSYSLNTEAFF. This chain joins TRBV6-5 and TRBJ1-1; D remains unclear. The V end lost 0 bases, the J end lost 0 bases, and 2 bases lay between the germline ends. The CDR3 is made up of 13 amino acids. Germline V gives CDR1 MNHEY, CDR2 SVGAGI.

V and J are TRBV7-2 and TRBJ2-2; the match to TRBD2 covers 8 bases. The CDR3 covers 17 residues. Germline-derived CDR1 and CDR2 are SGHTA and FQGNSA. V was pared by 5 bases and J by 4 bases, with 12 bases of the junction left unmatched. The CDR3 DNA reads as TGTGCCAGCAGCCCGCAGATGGGGACTAGGGGCACCGGGGAGCTGTTTTTT. This translates into CASSPQMGTRGTGELFF.

The V call is TRBV19, the J call TRBJ2-5; TRBD2 aligns across 7 bases. Germline CDR1 is LNHDA and CDR2 is SQIVND (reference sequence). Trimming took 5 bases from V and 7 from J; bases not matched to a gene: 13. The CDR3 extends over 15 amino acids. CDR3 sequence: CASSLAGFPGGTQYF. The CDR3 DNA follows: TGTGCCAGTAGTTTAGCGGGTTTCCCAGGAGGGACCCAGTACTTC.

The gene calls are TRBV7-3 and TRBJ2-1; 9 bases line up with TRBD1. Germline V CDR1 and CDR2: SGHTA, FQGTGA. J gave up 4 bases and V 5 bases, and 12 bases lay outside the gene matches. The CDR3 spans 17 residues. The DNA of the CDR3 is TGTGCCAGCAGCCGAACTCCGGGACAGGGCGCTTACAATGAGCAGTTCTTC. Its protein is CASSRTPGQGAYNEQFF.

This rearrangement joins TRBV6-1 to TRBJ2-7; tentative D call: TRBD1 (6 bases). The CDR3 consists of 15 residues. Trimming stripped 1 base from V and 1 base from J, with 11 bases between. CDR1 and CDR2 (germline): MNHNS, SASEGT. CDR3 nucleotides: TGTGCCAGCAGTGAAGATGGGGGCAGTTCCTACGAGCAGTACGTC. Translation: CASSEDGGSSYEQYV.

The rearrangement joins TRBV5-8 to TRBJ1-5; D possibly corresponds to TRBD1 (5 bases). The CDR3 is 15 residues long. Trimming removed 2 bases from V and 2 bases from J, with 11 bases in between. Germline CDR1 SGHTS, CDR2 YDEGEE. CDR3 nucleotide sequence: TGTGCCAGCAGCTTTTGGAGGGGAGGCAATCAGCCCCAGCATTTT. Translating gives CASSFWRGGNQPQHF.

The V and J genes are TRBV24-1 and TRBJ1-2; 9 nucleotides line up with TRBD1. The germline gives CDR1 KGHDR, CDR2 SFDVKD. The J segment lost 3 bases and the V segment lost 8 bases, leaving 3 bases of the junction unmatched. The length of the CDR3 is 13 residues. CDR3 DNA sequence: TGTGCCACCATGGGGGACAGGGACTATGGCTACACCTTC. Protein: CATMGDRDYGYTF.

J is TRBJ1-1 and V is TRBV18, with 7 bases lining up with TRBD1. V was clipped by 5 bases and J by 5 bases; unmatched bases: 11. The CDR3 consists of 15 residues. Germline V gives CDR1 KGHSH, CDR2 LQKENI. This CDR3 is CASSSTRGGDTEAFF. Here the CDR3 DNA reads TGTGCCAGCTCATCAACAAGAGGGGGCGATACTGAAGCTTTCTTT.